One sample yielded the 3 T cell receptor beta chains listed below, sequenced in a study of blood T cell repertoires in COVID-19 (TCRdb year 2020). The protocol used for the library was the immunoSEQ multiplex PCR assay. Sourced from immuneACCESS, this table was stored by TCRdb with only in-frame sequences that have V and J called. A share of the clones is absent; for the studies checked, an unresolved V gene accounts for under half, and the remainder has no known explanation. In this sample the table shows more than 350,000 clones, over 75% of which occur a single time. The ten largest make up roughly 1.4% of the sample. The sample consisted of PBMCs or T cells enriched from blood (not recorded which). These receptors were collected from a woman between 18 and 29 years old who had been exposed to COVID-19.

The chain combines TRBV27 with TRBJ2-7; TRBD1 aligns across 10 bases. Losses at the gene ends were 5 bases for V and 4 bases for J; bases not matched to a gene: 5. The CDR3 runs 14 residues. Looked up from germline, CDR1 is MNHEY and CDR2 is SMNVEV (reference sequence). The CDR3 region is CASSRDRGGYEQYF. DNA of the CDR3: TGTGCCAGCAGTCGGGACAGGGGTGGATACGAGCAGTACTTC.

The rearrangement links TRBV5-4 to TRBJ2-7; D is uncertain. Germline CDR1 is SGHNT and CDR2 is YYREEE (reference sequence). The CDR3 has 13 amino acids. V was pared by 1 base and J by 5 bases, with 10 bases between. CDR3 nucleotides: TGTGCCAGCAGCTTGCGAGGTTCCAACGAGCAGTACTTC. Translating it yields CASSLRGSNEQYF.

In DNA, the CDR3 is TGTGCCAGCAGGCGACAGGGGCGAAACACCATATATTTT. This encodes CASRRQGRNTIYF. The chain recombines TRBV27 with TRBJ1-3; TRBD1 matches 8 bases. There are 13 residues in the CDR3. Trimming removed 6 bases from V and 5 bases from J; junction bases left unmatched: 3. CDR1 and CDR2 from the germline V gene are MNHEY and SMNVEV (reference sequence).